This entry lists 22 T cell receptor beta chains sequenced from one sample in a study of shared clonotypes between healthy human individuals. Only in-frame clones appear in the TCRdb table, and some are missing; sequencing was by immunoSEQ multiplex PCR. The table shows 550,000 to 850,000 clones, with over 55% occurring only once. The sample consisted of memory CD4+ T cells sorted from blood. Documented subset: CD45RA-negative fraction. Receptors were obtained from a woman aged 25-40 years in good health.

This chain joins TRBV10-2 and TRBJ1-5, with 8 bases aligning to TRBD1. There are 15 residues in the CDR3. CDR1 and CDR2 from the germline V gene are WSHSY and SAAADI. V gave up 6 bases and J gave up 2 bases; unmatched junction bases: 6. The CDR3 DNA reads TGCGCCAGCAGGCAGGGACAGGAAGGCAATCAGCCCCAGCATTTT. Translated: CASRQGQEGNQPQHF.

This clone came up a few times. DNA for the CDR3: TGTGCCAGCAAAGCTATGGGAAACACCATATATTTT. This encodes CASKAMGNTIYF. The chain employs TRBV2 and TRBJ1-3; D unresolved. Germline V lookup: CDR1 SNHLY, CDR2 FYNNEI. The length of the CDR3 is 12 residues. V was trimmed by 7 bases and J by 4 bases, leaving 8 bases between them.

This clone was seen only a few times. V usage is TRBV6-5 and J usage is TRBJ2-1; D might be TRBD2 (7 bases). The CDR3 totals 14 residues. Trimming stripped 7 bases from V and 6 bases from J, with 16 bases between. Germline-derived CDR1 and CDR2 are MNHEY and SVGAGI. CDR3 sequence reads: CASTYQRDTNEQFF. The CDR3 bases are TGTGCCAGCACGTACCAGCGGGACACCAATGAGCAGTTCTTC.

The chain links TRBV27 to TRBJ2-5, with a possible D match to TRBD2 (7 bases). CDR3 length equals 13 residues. Trimming left V 6 bases short and J 1 base short, with 9 bases between. The germline V gene has CDR1 MNHEY and CDR2 SMNVEV (reference sequence). CDR3 nucleotide sequence: TGTGCCAGCAGCCGGGGGGCCCAAGAGACCCAGTACTTC. Translated, it gives CASSRGAQETQYF.

This chain links TRBV28 with TRBJ2-7, with no clear D. Germline V gene data show CDR1 as MDHEN and CDR2 as SYDVKM. Trimming left V 3 bases short and J 4 bases short, with 10 bases between. The CDR3 extends over 13 amino acids. CDR3 DNA: TGTGCCAGCAGTTTTGGGCCACCTTACGAGCAGTACTTC. This sequence encodes CASSFGPPYEQYF.

The chain recombines TRBV9 with TRBJ1-2; D ambiguous. The CDR3 has 17 residues. Trimming left V 1 base short and J 4 bases short, with 20 bases between. Germline-derived CDR1 and CDR2 are SGDLS and YYNGEE. This CDR3 reads CASSVTLSPDRGYGYTF. CDR3 coding DNA: TGTGCCAGCAGCGTAACCCTGTCTCCGGACCGGGGCTATGGCTACACCTTC.

The chain links TRBV18 to TRBJ2-7, with 7 bases matching TRBD1. The CDR3 length is 14 residues. Germline CDR1 and CDR2: KGHSH and LQKENI. The junction had 7 bases not matched to a gene; V was cut back by 5 bases and J by 3 bases. CDR3 loop: CASSARDSYYEQYF. The CDR3 nucleotides read TGTGCCAGCTCAGCCCGGGACAGTTACTACGAGCAGTACTTC.

The chain couples TRBV5-1 to TRBJ1-2; D call uncertain. Germline assignment: CDR1 SGHRS and CDR2 YFSETQ. The CDR3 totals 11 residues. V shed 4 bases and J shed 7 bases, with 8 bases lying between them. The CDR3 loop is CASSGTAGYTF. DNA for the CDR3: TGCGCCAGCAGCGGAACAGCTGGCTACACCTTC.

This rearrangement joins TRBV10-1 to TRBJ2-3; 7 bases are a match to TRBD2. Germline CDR1 and CDR2: WNHNN and SYGVQD (reference sequence). The V gene end was trimmed by 0 bases and the J gene end by 2 bases; junction bases not matched to a gene: 5. The CDR3 covers 16 residues. The DNA of the CDR3 is TGCGCCAGCAGTGAGTCCGGACTAGGGGACACAGATACGCAGTATTTT. Encoded protein: CASSESGLGDTDTQYF.

V is TRBV7-2 and J is TRBJ1-1; the D is unclear. This CDR3 spans 13 amino acids. Between the trimmed V and J ends, which lost 5 bases and 7 bases, there was a span of 14 bases. Germline CDR1 is SGHTA and CDR2 is FQGNSA. The CDR3 reads CASSPYLSDEAFF. The CDR3 DNA sequence: TGTGCCAGCAGCCCTTATCTGTCGGATGAAGCTTTCTTT.

The chain combines TRBV28 with TRBJ2-7; 8 bases line up with TRBD2. Germline V gene sequence: CDR1 MDHEN, CDR2 SYDVKM. The junction had 9 bases not matched to a gene; V was cut back by 8 bases and J by 0 bases. The CDR3 sequence is 15 residues long. CDR3 region: CASCSNSGISYEQYF. CDR3 DNA sequence: TGTGCCAGCTGTTCGAATAGCGGGATCTCCTACGAGCAGTACTTC.

V is TRBV2 and J is TRBJ1-5; the D is unclear. With 2 bases removed from V and 2 bases from J, the gap between germline ends came to 4 bases. The CDR3 is 13 amino acids. Germline CDR1 is SNHLY and CDR2 is FYNNEI. The CDR3 here is CASSEQGNQPQHF. The CDR3 DNA sequence: TGTGCCAGCAGTGAACAGGGCAATCAGCCCCAGCATTTT.

The J gene is TRBJ2-5, the V gene TRBV2; TRBD2 matches 12 bases. The length of the CDR3 is 14 residues. V lost 8 bases, J lost 3 bases, and 4 bases stayed unmatched. Germline assignment: CDR1 SNHLY and CDR2 FYNNEI. The DNA for the CDR3 is TGTGCCAGCGGGCTAGCGGGAGGGGAAGAGACCCAGTACTTC. It yields the protein CASGLAGGEETQYF.

The chain links TRBV4-2 to TRBJ2-5, with TRBD2 matching 8 bases. The J call is doubtful: the DNA matches TRBJ2-7 better. In germline, CDR1 is LGHNA, CDR2 YNFKEQ. This CDR3 has 15 amino acids. The CDR3 nucleotides read TGTGCCAGCAGCCACCCTAGCGGGCAAGCCTACGAGCAGTACTTC. It specifies CASSHPSGQAYEQYF.

The chain couples TRBV2 to TRBJ1-2, with 7 bases identical to TRBD1. Germline CDR1 and CDR2: SNHLY and FYNNEI. V shed 6 bases, J shed 4 bases, and the junction held 11 bases outside the gene matches. The CDR3 totals 15 residues. CDR3 in amino acids: CASRKSTGSGYGYTF. The CDR3 DNA reads as TGTGCCAGCAGAAAATCGACAGGGTCGGGCTATGGCTACACCTTC.

This chain uses TRBV15 with TRBJ1-4; 8 nucleotides align to TRBD1. The CDR3 runs to 14 residues. V lost 4 bases and J lost 7; bases outside the gene matches: 5. Germline V CDR1 and CDR2: LNHNV, YYDKDF (reference sequence). Here the CDR3 reads CATSNQGAPEKLFF. For the CDR3, the DNA is TGTGCCACCAGCAACCAGGGGGCCCCTGAAAAACTGTTTTTT. The full variable domain, with the rest looked up from reference TRBV15 and TRBJ1-4, is DAMVIQNPRYQVTQFGKPVTLSCSQTLNHNVMYWYQQKSSQAPKLLFHYYDKDFNNEADTPDNFQSRRPNTSFCFLDIRSPGLGDTAMYLCATSNQGAPEKLFFGSGTQLSVL.

This clone occurred a few times. This chain connects TRBV18 to TRBJ1-1; 7 nucleotides match TRBD1. The V and J ends lost 3 bases and 8 bases, in that order; junction bases with no gene match: 3. CDR1 is KGHSH and CDR2 is LQKENI in the germline V gene. The CDR3 runs to 12 residues. The CDR3 protein is CASSPRQGEAFF. DNA of the CDR3: TGTGCCAGCTCACCCCGACAGGGCGAAGCTTTCTTT.

Details on this clone: The identical CDR3 is also encoded by other nucleotide sequences in the sample. The chain employs TRBV19 and TRBJ2-5, with TRBD1 matching 9 bases. The junction had 1 base not matched to a gene; V was cut back by 4 bases and J by 1 base. The CDR3 covers 14 residues. CDR1 is LNHDA and CDR2 is SQIVND in the germline V gene (reference sequence). The CDR3 reads CASSTDRGQETQYF. DNA for the CDR3: TGTGCCAGTAGTACGGACAGGGGCCAAGAGACCCAGTACTTC.

Concerning this clone: Just one base apart from a much larger clone, this may be a read error. The same CDR3 also results from other DNA sequences found in this sample. J is TRBJ2-7 and V is TRBV2; no reliable D call. Trimming took off 6 bases at V and 0 bases at J, with 6 bases between the two ends. The CDR3 extends over 12 amino acids. The germline V gene encodes CDR1 SNHLY and CDR2 FYNNEI. In nucleotides, the CDR3 is TGTGCCAGCAGGGGCAGCTCCTACGAGCAGTACTTC. It codes for CASRGSSYEQYF.

This chain connects TRBV5-6 to TRBJ1-2; D call uncertain. Germline V lookup: CDR1 SGHDT, CDR2 YYEEEE. There are 14 residues in the CDR3. V gave up 2 bases and J gave up 4 bases, with 12 bases separating them. CDR3 sequence reads: CASSFLTSGYGYTF. Written as DNA, the CDR3 is TGTGCCAGCAGCTTTCTCACGTCAGGCTATGGCTACACCTTC.

The chain couples TRBV6-5 to TRBJ2-1; 9 bases are a match to TRBD1. The CDR3 runs 15 residues. Germline V gives CDR1 MNHEY, CDR2 SVGAGI. Trimming took 5 bases from V and 2 from J; bases not matched to a gene: 4. The DNA of the CDR3 is TGTGCCAGCAGTACCAGACAGGGGGCCTACAATGAGCAGTTCTTC. It yields the protein CASSTRQGAYNEQFF.

The chain links TRBV20-1 to TRBJ2-1; a possible D gene is TRBD2 (5 bases). CDR1 DFQATT and CDR2 SNEGSKA come from the germline V gene (reference sequence). Trimming pared 5 bases from V and 8 bases from J, leaving 10 bases between. The CDR3 spans 11 residues. The CDR3 here is CSAARRDEQFF. The CDR3 nucleotides are TGCAGTGCTGCCCGGCGGGATGAGCAGTTCTTC.